The rows below give T cell receptor beta chains drawn from one sample of a study of T cell responses to AZD1222 COVID-19 vaccine. Only in-frame clones appear in the TCRdb table, and some are missing; sequencing was by immunoSEQ multiplex PCR. The repertoire includes about 120,000 clones, around nine tenths of them detected once, and more than 14% sits in the top ten. The specimen comprised peripheral blood, sampled 28 days after the second AZD1222 dose. These receptors came from an adult who received the AZD1222 COVID-19 vaccine. Both conserved end residues are part of each CDR3. A D gene is named only where the DNA matches it firmly. Size tells how often a clone was seen (once, few, many) or the class of an expanded clone, and some rows leave it out.

j_gene | v_gene | d_gene | abundance | CDR3nt | CDR3aa
TRBJ2-7 | TRBV5-6 | NA | NA | TGTGCCAGCAGCTCCGCCAGGTACGAGCAGTACTTC | CASSSARYEQYF
TRBJ1-5 | TRBV30 | NA | NA | TGTGCCTGGAGTTCGCGTAGCAATCAGCCCCAGCATTTT | CAWSSRSNQPQHF
TRBJ1-5 | TRBV19 | NA | NA | TGTGCCAGTACCCCGGACACCCGGTGGAATCAGCCCCAGCATTTT | CASTPDTRWNQPQHF
TRBJ2-5 | TRBV2 | NA | once | TGTGCCAGCAGTGCCGGACAGCAAGAGACCCAGTACTTC | CASSAGQQETQYF
TRBJ2-3 | TRBV6-5 | TRBD2 | NA | TGTGCCAGCTCCACCCTGGCTAGCGGGAGGTCGACGCAGTATTTT | CASSTLASGRSTQYF
TRBJ2-7 | TRBV11-2 | TRBD2 | NA | TGTGCCAGCAGCCTCCCGGGGCGGGAGGCCTACGAGCAGTACTTC | CASSLPGREAYEQYF
TRBJ1-1 | TRBV7-8 | NA | NA | TGTGCCAGCAGCTCCAACCCGGGTCTGAACACTGAAGCTTTCTTT | CASSSNPGLNTEAFF
TRBJ2-7 | TRBV9 | NA | NA | TGTGCCAGCAGCGTAGAAATAGGGGCTTCCTTTGAGCAGTACTTC | CASSVEIGASFEQYF
TRBJ2-3 | TRBV15 | NA | NA | TGTGCCACCAGCAGAGACCGGGTCACAGATACGCAGTATTTT | CATSRDRVTDTQYF
TRBJ2-3 | TRBV24-1 | NA | NA | TGTGCCACCAGTGATTCAGGGGTGGGGGATCCAGATACGCAGTATTTT | CATSDSGVGDPDTQYF
TRBJ2-7 | TRBV11-3 | NA | medium-sized | TGTGCCAGCCGCCTCGGGGGAATAGGGTCCTACGAGCAGTACTTC | CASRLGGIGSYEQYF
TRBJ2-5 | TRBV5-1 | NA | NA | TGCGCCAGCAGCCGCAACAGGGTCCAAGAGACCCAGTACTTC | CASSRNRVQETQYF
TRBJ2-6 | TRBV5-1 | NA | few | TGCGCCAGCAGCTTGGAGTTTGCAGGGTCTGGGGCCAACGTCCTGACTTTC | CASSLEFAGSGANVLTF
TRBJ2-1 | TRBV19 | TRBD2 | NA | TGTGCCAGTGGGATTACTAGCGGGAGGAATGAGCAGTTCTTC | CASGITSGRNEQFF
TRBJ1-1 | TRBV5-1 | TRBD1 | NA | TGCGCCAGCAACAAAGACAGGGGCACTGAAGCTTTCTTT | CASNKDRGTEAFF
TRBJ1-3 | TRBV29-1 | NA | NA | TGCAGCGTTGTCGTTTCACTCTCTGGAAACACCATATATTTT | CSVVVSLSGNTIYF
TRBJ2-1 | TRBV2 | TRBD2 | NA | TGTGCCAGCAGTCACTCAACTAGCGGGAGGGCCTCATCCTACAATGAGCAGTTCTTC | CASSHSTSGRASSYNEQFF
TRBJ2-2 | TRBV6-4 | TRBD1 | once | TGTGCCAGCAGTCGGGACAGGGGGAACACCGGGGAGCTGTTTTTT | CASSRDRGNTGELFF
TRBJ2-3 | TRBV4-1 | NA | NA | TGCGCCAGCAGCCAAGATTGGGGCCTCGGAGATACGCAGTATTTT | CASSQDWGLGDTQYF
TRBJ2-1 | TRBV29-1 | TRBD2 | NA | TGCAGCGTTGGCAGGAGGGCTAGCGGGTGGAATGAGCAGTTCTTC | CSVGRRASGWNEQFF
TRBJ1-5 | TRBV5-6 | NA | NA | TGTGCCAGCAGCGTTTTCACAGGGAGCTTCAATCAGCCCCAGCATTTT | CASSVFTGSFNQPQHF
TRBJ1-1 | TRBV6-5 | NA | NA | TGTGCCAGCAGTTACTCTGGGAGGGACACTGAAGCTTTCTTT | CASSYSGRDTEAFF
TRBJ1-1 | TRBV6-5 | NA | NA | TGTGCCAGCAGCCTGGGACACTCGAACACTGAAGCTTTCTTT | CASSLGHSNTEAFF
TRBJ2-1 | TRBV5-6 | TRBD2 | once | TGTGCCAGCAGCTTGGAGCGGGGGTCCTTCTACAATGAGCAGTTCTTC | CASSLERGSFYNEQFF
TRBJ1-1 | TRBV4-2 | NA | NA | TGTGCCAGCAGCCACCGAGGTGTGGGACCTCTGAACACTGAAGCTTTCTTT | CASSHRGVGPLNTEAFF
TRBJ1-1 | TRBV19 | NA | NA | TGTGCCAGTAGAAAAAGGGGAACGGGACACATGAACACTGAAGCTTTCTTT | CASRKRGTGHMNTEAFF
TRBJ1-5 | TRBV10-3 | NA | NA | TGTGCCATCAGTGAAAATGGTAATCAGCCCCAGCATTTT | CAISENGNQPQHF
TRBJ1-2 | TRBV9 | NA | NA | TGTGCCAGCAGCGTAGGAGCAGGGCGGACTAACTATGGCTACACCTTC | CASSVGAGRTNYGYTF
TRBJ1-6 | TRBV11-2 | NA | once | TGTGCCAGCAGCCTAGACAGCCTTAATTCACCCCTCCACTTT | CASSLDSLNSPLHF
TRBJ2-3 | TRBV28 | NA | NA | TGTGCCAGCAGTCTACTATGGGATACGCAGTATTTT | CASSLLWDTQYF
TRBJ1-1 | TRBV11-3 | TRBD1 | NA | TGTGCCAGCAGTTCTACAGGGGACACTGAAGCTTTCTTT | CASSSTGDTEAFF
TRBJ1-3 | TRBV29-1 | NA | once | TGCAGCATTCTTAGTGGAAACACCATATATTTT | CSILSGNTIYF
TRBJ1-2 | TRBV5-1 | NA | NA | TGCGCCAGCAGCTTACAGACTGGGAATGACTATGGCTACACCTTC | CASSLQTGNDYGYTF